The T cell receptor beta chain described here comes from a study of shared clonotypes between healthy human individuals. The table came from immunoSEQ multiplex PCR; TCRdb's copy has only in-frame clones and leaves some out. The sample lists around 940,000 clones; 70% to 85% were seen once. J gave up 4 bases and V 8 bases, and 7 bases lay outside the gene matches. The CDR3 length is 14 residues. CDR1 and CDR2 (germline): MNHEY, SMNVEV (reference sequence). This clonotype was obtained from a man between 18 and 35 years old in good health. V gene TRBV27 combines with J gene TRBJ2-1; 8 bases align to TRBD2. Source material: memory CD4+ T cells sorted from blood. Regarding subset: CD45RA-negative fraction. CDR3 coding DNA: TGTGCCAGCGAAAAGCGGGGGCTGTACAATGAGCAGTTCTTC. Its protein is CASEKRGLYNEQFF.